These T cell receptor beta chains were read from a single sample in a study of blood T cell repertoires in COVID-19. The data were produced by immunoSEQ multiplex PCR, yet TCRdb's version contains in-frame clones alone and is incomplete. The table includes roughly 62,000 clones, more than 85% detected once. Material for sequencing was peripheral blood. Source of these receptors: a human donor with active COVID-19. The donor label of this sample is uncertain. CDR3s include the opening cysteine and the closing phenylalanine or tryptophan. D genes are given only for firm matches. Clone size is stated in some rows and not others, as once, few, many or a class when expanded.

CDR3nt: TGTGCCAGCAGCCAAGTCGATCAGGGTACGCAGTATTTT
CDR3aa: CASSQVDQGTQYF
d_gene: NA
j_gene: TRBJ2-3
v_gene: TRBV14
abundance: once

CDR3nt: TGTGCCAGCAGCTTACTAGCGGGGGGGACCTACGAGCAGTACTTC
CDR3aa: CASSLLAGGTYEQYF
d_gene: TRBD2
j_gene: TRBJ2-7
v_gene: TRBV11-1
abundance: NA

CDR3nt: TGTGCCAGTAGTATGTCTGGGGCGGCAGTCTACAATGAGCAGTTCTTC
CDR3aa: CASSMSGAAVYNEQFF
d_gene: NA
j_gene: TRBJ2-1
v_gene: TRBV19
abundance: NA

CDR3nt: TGTGCCAGTACCCCTAATCTATTGGTTCACACTGAAGCTTTCTTT
CDR3aa: CASTPNLLVHTEAFF
d_gene: NA
j_gene: TRBJ1-1
v_gene: TRBV19
abundance: NA

CDR3nt: TGTGCCAGTAGACGGCAATCAAGCGACTATGGCTACACCTTC
CDR3aa: CASRRQSSDYGYTF
d_gene: NA
j_gene: TRBJ1-2
v_gene: TRBV19
abundance: NA

CDR3nt: TGTGCCATCAGTGAGTCAGAATTCCGGGACACCTACGAGCAGTACTTC
CDR3aa: CAISESEFRDTYEQYF
d_gene: NA
j_gene: TRBJ2-7
v_gene: TRBV10-3
abundance: NA

CDR3nt: TGTGCCATCACCGAGACTGCGGGTACGGACGAGCAGTACTTC
CDR3aa: CAITETAGTDEQYF
d_gene: NA
j_gene: TRBJ2-7
v_gene: TRBV10-3
abundance: NA

CDR3nt: TGTGCCAGCAGCCAGTATCCAGGGGCTCGAGCCATTCAGTACTTC
CDR3aa: CASSQYPGARAIQYF
d_gene: NA
j_gene: TRBJ2-4
v_gene: TRBV14
abundance: NA

CDR3nt: TGTGCCAGCAGTTTGGATCTAGCGGGACGGATTAGCACAGATACGCAGTATTTT
CDR3aa: CASSLDLAGRISTDTQYF
d_gene: TRBD2
j_gene: TRBJ2-3
v_gene: TRBV27
abundance: NA

CDR3nt: TGTGCCAGCAGCCGGGGGGTAGCGCACACAGATACGCAGTATTTT
CDR3aa: CASSRGVAHTDTQYF
d_gene: TRBD2
j_gene: TRBJ2-3
v_gene: TRBV5-6
abundance: NA

CDR3nt: TGTGCCAGCAGTTACTCAAAGGGGCTTGAGCAGTTCTTC
CDR3aa: CASSYSKGLEQFF
d_gene: NA
j_gene: TRBJ2-1
v_gene: TRBV6-5
abundance: NA

CDR3nt: TGTGCCAGCAGCTTAGAACGACAGGGGGGGGTTTACGAGCAGTACTTC
CDR3aa: CASSLERQGGVYEQYF
d_gene: TRBD1
j_gene: TRBJ2-7
v_gene: TRBV11-2
abundance: NA

CDR3nt: TGTGCCACCAGCGCCTGGGGTAGCGGGAGCACGTACGAGCAGTACTTC
CDR3aa: CATSAWGSGSTYEQYF
d_gene: TRBD2
j_gene: TRBJ2-7
v_gene: TRBV15
abundance: few

CDR3nt: TGTGCCAGCGGCTGGGGTAGCGGGAGCACAGATACGCAGTATTTT
CDR3aa: CASGWGSGSTDTQYF
d_gene: TRBD2
j_gene: TRBJ2-3
v_gene: TRBV9
abundance: once

CDR3nt: TGTGCCAGCAGCGTTGGGAGAGCTTCTGGAAACACCATATATTTT
CDR3aa: CASSVGRASGNTIYF
d_gene: NA
j_gene: TRBJ1-3
v_gene: TRBV5-4
abundance: NA

CDR3nt: TGTGCCAGCAGCTCAACTAACTATGGCTACACCTTC
CDR3aa: CASSSTNYGYTF
d_gene: NA
j_gene: TRBJ1-2
v_gene: TRBV7-8
abundance: NA

CDR3nt: TGTGCCAGCAGCTTCAGGGCTGGCGGCGAGCAGTACTTC
CDR3aa: CASSFRAGGEQYF
d_gene: NA
j_gene: TRBJ2-7
v_gene: TRBV7-9
abundance: few

CDR3nt: TGTGCCAGCAGACGCGACAGGTTTGACTATGGCTACACCTTC
CDR3aa: CASRRDRFDYGYTF
d_gene: NA
j_gene: TRBJ1-2
v_gene: TRBV27
abundance: NA

CDR3nt: TGTGCCAGTAGTCCAACCCGGGGACAGCCCTATGGCTACACCTTC
CDR3aa: CASSPTRGQPYGYTF
d_gene: TRBD1
j_gene: TRBJ1-2
v_gene: TRBV19
abundance: NA

CDR3nt: TGTGCCAGCAGCTTGGTAGCGGGGACCTACGAGCAGTACTTC
CDR3aa: CASSLVAGTYEQYF
d_gene: TRBD2
j_gene: TRBJ2-7
v_gene: TRBV7-2
abundance: few

CDR3nt: TGCGCCAGCAGCCAGTTGCCAGGGCAGGGCGTAAGCAATCAGCCCCAGCATTTT
CDR3aa: CASSQLPGQGVSNQPQHF
d_gene: NA
j_gene: TRBJ1-5
v_gene: TRBV4-1
abundance: few

CDR3nt: TGTGCCAGCAGGCGAGGGACAACTTACGAGCAGTACTTC
CDR3aa: CASRRGTTYEQYF
d_gene: NA
j_gene: TRBJ2-7
v_gene: TRBV27
abundance: NA

CDR3nt: TGTGCCACCAGCAGACGACAGGGCCGGGACATTCAGTACTTC
CDR3aa: CATSRRQGRDIQYF
d_gene: TRBD1
j_gene: TRBJ2-4
v_gene: TRBV15
abundance: NA

CDR3nt: TGTGCCAGCAGTACCGGGACAGGGAGTCTTTATGGCTACACCTTC
CDR3aa: CASSTGTGSLYGYTF
d_gene: TRBD1
j_gene: TRBJ1-2
v_gene: TRBV7-2
abundance: NA

CDR3nt: TGTGCCAGCAGTCAACAAGGGACAGTGAACACTGAAGCTTTCTTT
CDR3aa: CASSQQGTVNTEAFF
d_gene: TRBD1
j_gene: TRBJ1-1
v_gene: TRBV28
abundance: NA

CDR3nt: TGTGCCAGCAGCCCGCGGACAGGGGGTCCGGAGACCCAGTACTTC
CDR3aa: CASSPRTGGPETQYF
d_gene: TRBD1
j_gene: TRBJ2-5
v_gene: TRBV11-1
abundance: NA

CDR3nt: TGTGCCAGCGAGAGGGGGAGACGGCAGCCCCAGCATTTT
CDR3aa: CASERGRRQPQHF
d_gene: NA
j_gene: TRBJ1-5
v_gene: TRBV25-1
abundance: NA

CDR3nt: TGTGCCAGCAGCCAAGTGGGACTAGCGGGGAATAAAAACATTCAGTACTTC
CDR3aa: CASSQVGLAGNKNIQYF
d_gene: TRBD2
j_gene: TRBJ2-4
v_gene: TRBV3-1/TRBV3-2
abundance: NA

CDR3nt: TGTGCCAGCAGCTTGGTCTCTACGAACACCGGGGAGCTGTTTTTT
CDR3aa: CASSLVSTNTGELFF
d_gene: NA
j_gene: TRBJ2-2
v_gene: TRBV5-4
abundance: NA

CDR3nt: TGTGCCAGTAGTATAAGAATAGCTAGCACAGATACGCAGTATTTT
CDR3aa: CASSIRIASTDTQYF
d_gene: NA
j_gene: TRBJ2-3
v_gene: TRBV19
abundance: NA

CDR3nt: TGTGCCAGCAGCTTAAGCCCAGGGCTCAAAGATACGCAGTATTTT
CDR3aa: CASSLSPGLKDTQYF
d_gene: NA
j_gene: TRBJ2-3
v_gene: TRBV7-3
abundance: NA

CDR3nt: TGTGCCAGCCTAGGGGGGGCGGAGGAGACCCAGTACTTC
CDR3aa: CASLGGAEETQYF
d_gene: NA
j_gene: TRBJ2-5
v_gene: TRBV18
abundance: once

CDR3nt: TGTGCCAGTAGTATGGGACAGGGCGACGGTGAAAAACTGTTTTTT
CDR3aa: CASSMGQGDGEKLFF
d_gene: TRBD1
j_gene: TRBJ1-4
v_gene: TRBV19
abundance: NA

CDR3nt: TGCGCCAGCAGCCAAGACGGACAGGGGGGAAACACCATATATTTT
CDR3aa: CASSQDGQGGNTIYF
d_gene: TRBD1
j_gene: TRBJ1-3
v_gene: TRBV4-3
abundance: NA

CDR3nt: TGTGCCAGCAGCCATGGTAGAGGCGAGCAGTACTTC
CDR3aa: CASSHGRGEQYF
d_gene: NA
j_gene: TRBJ2-7
v_gene: TRBV3-1/TRBV3-2
abundance: NA

CDR3nt: TGTGCCAGCAGGACCCCTAGCGGGAGTTACGATGAGCAGTTCTTC
CDR3aa: CASRTPSGSYDEQFF
d_gene: TRBD2
j_gene: TRBJ2-1
v_gene: TRBV28
abundance: NA

CDR3nt: TGTGCCAGCAGCTTAGGGACAGGGAGATCACCCCTCCACTTT
CDR3aa: CASSLGTGRSPLHF
d_gene: TRBD1
j_gene: TRBJ1-6
v_gene: TRBV13
abundance: NA

CDR3nt: TGTGCCAGCAGTCTCCGGGACAGTGGGCAAGAGACCCAGTACTTC
CDR3aa: CASSLRDSGQETQYF
d_gene: TRBD1
j_gene: TRBJ2-5
v_gene: TRBV27
abundance: once

CDR3nt: TGCGCCAGCAGCTTGTCGGGAGGGCCGACAGATACACAGTATTTT
CDR3aa: CASSLSGGPTDTQYF
d_gene: TRBD2
j_gene: TRBJ2-3
v_gene: TRBV5-1
abundance: NA

CDR3nt: TGTGCCAGCAGCTACCTAATCGGGGGGGGAGAGACCCAGTACTTC
CDR3aa: CASSYLIGGGETQYF
d_gene: TRBD2
j_gene: TRBJ2-5
v_gene: TRBV28
abundance: NA

CDR3nt: TGTGCCAGCAGCCCCGGGACAGCCCTAGTTGAAAAACTGTTTTTT
CDR3aa: CASSPGTALVEKLFF
d_gene: TRBD1
j_gene: TRBJ1-4
v_gene: TRBV3-1/TRBV3-2
abundance: NA

CDR3nt: TGCGCCAGCAGAGAGGGACAGCTCAACACCGGGGAGCTGTTTTTT
CDR3aa: CASREGQLNTGELFF
d_gene: TRBD1
j_gene: TRBJ2-2
v_gene: TRBV10-2
abundance: NA

CDR3nt: TGCGCCAGCAGCCAAGAAGCGGGACAGGGTAAAACCCAGTACTTC
CDR3aa: CASSQEAGQGKTQYF
d_gene: TRBD1
j_gene: TRBJ2-5
v_gene: TRBV4-1
abundance: NA

CDR3nt: TGCGCCAGCAGCTTGCTCGGGGTATCCTACAATGAGCAGTTCTTC
CDR3aa: CASSLLGVSYNEQFF
d_gene: NA
j_gene: TRBJ2-1
v_gene: TRBV5-1
abundance: NA

CDR3nt: TGCGCCAGCAGCTTTCTGGAGGAGGGGTCCTATGGCTACACCTTC
CDR3aa: CASSFLEEGSYGYTF
d_gene: NA
j_gene: TRBJ1-2
v_gene: TRBV5-1
abundance: NA

CDR3nt: TGCGCCAGCAGCTTAGCTCAGGCGGGGACTTCTCTTGAAGCTTTCTTT
CDR3aa: CASSLAQAGTSLEAFF
d_gene: NA
j_gene: TRBJ1-1
v_gene: TRBV5-1
abundance: NA

CDR3nt: TGTGCCAGCAGTGAAAGGGAAAGTGGGGCACCGAACACTGAAGCTTTCTTT
CDR3aa: CASSERESGAPNTEAFF
d_gene: NA
j_gene: TRBJ1-1
v_gene: TRBV2
abundance: NA

CDR3nt: TGTGCCTGGAAGACTAGCGGGGGGTACAATGAGCAGTTCTTC
CDR3aa: CAWKTSGGYNEQFF
d_gene: TRBD2
j_gene: TRBJ2-1
v_gene: TRBV30
abundance: NA

CDR3nt: TGTGCCAGCAGCGTAGTGCAGCGGGGGGGCACAGATACGCAGTATTTT
CDR3aa: CASSVVQRGGTDTQYF
d_gene: TRBD2
j_gene: TRBJ2-3
v_gene: TRBV9
abundance: NA

CDR3nt: TGTGCCAGTAGTCTGGATAGCGGGAGGGCCGAGACCCAGTACTTC
CDR3aa: CASSLDSGRAETQYF
d_gene: TRBD2
j_gene: TRBJ2-5
v_gene: TRBV19
abundance: NA

CDR3nt: TGCAGCGCCCGAAGCGGGAGTTACACCGGGGAGCTGTTTTTT
CDR3aa: CSARSGSYTGELFF
d_gene: TRBD2
j_gene: TRBJ2-2
v_gene: TRBV29-1
abundance: once

CDR3nt: TGTGCCACCAGCAGAGATGCGGCTAGCGGGAGGGGAGATACGCAGTATTTT
CDR3aa: CATSRDAASGRGDTQYF
d_gene: TRBD2
j_gene: TRBJ2-3
v_gene: TRBV15
abundance: NA

CDR3nt: TGTGCCAGCAGTCCCCGAAGGTTTAGCGGGGTAAAAGACAATGAGCAGTTCTTC
CDR3aa: CASSPRRFSGVKDNEQFF
d_gene: TRBD2
j_gene: TRBJ2-1
v_gene: TRBV2
abundance: NA

CDR3nt: TGCGCCAGCAGCCTACAGGGTAGCTTGAGCTCCTACGAGCAGTACTTC
CDR3aa: CASSLQGSLSSYEQYF
d_gene: NA
j_gene: TRBJ2-7
v_gene: TRBV4-1
abundance: NA

CDR3nt: TGTGCCAGTAGTTTCACGGCTAGCTCCTACGAGCAGTACTTC
CDR3aa: CASSFTASSYEQYF
d_gene: NA
j_gene: TRBJ2-7
v_gene: TRBV19
abundance: NA

CDR3nt: TGCGCCAGCAGCTCGAGGTTCGTTAGCGGGGGGAACACCGGGGAGCTGTTTTTT
CDR3aa: CASSSRFVSGGNTGELFF
d_gene: TRBD2
j_gene: TRBJ2-2
v_gene: TRBV5-1
abundance: NA

CDR3nt: TGTGCCAGCAGCTTGGATACCGGGACAGGGGCACGCTTC
CDR3aa: CASSLDTGTGARF
d_gene: TRBD1
j_gene: TRBJ2-7
v_gene: TRBV5-5
abundance: NA

CDR3nt: TGTGCCAGCAGCCCGGGTCTTTCTCTCAATTCACCCCTCCACTTT
CDR3aa: CASSPGLSLNSPLHF
d_gene: NA
j_gene: TRBJ1-6
v_gene: TRBV3-1/TRBV3-2
abundance: NA

CDR3nt: TGCAGTGCTAGTCCCGGCGGGGGGCGCATAAACGAGCAGTACTTC
CDR3aa: CSASPGGGRINEQYF
d_gene: TRBD2
j_gene: TRBJ2-7
v_gene: TRBV20-1
abundance: NA